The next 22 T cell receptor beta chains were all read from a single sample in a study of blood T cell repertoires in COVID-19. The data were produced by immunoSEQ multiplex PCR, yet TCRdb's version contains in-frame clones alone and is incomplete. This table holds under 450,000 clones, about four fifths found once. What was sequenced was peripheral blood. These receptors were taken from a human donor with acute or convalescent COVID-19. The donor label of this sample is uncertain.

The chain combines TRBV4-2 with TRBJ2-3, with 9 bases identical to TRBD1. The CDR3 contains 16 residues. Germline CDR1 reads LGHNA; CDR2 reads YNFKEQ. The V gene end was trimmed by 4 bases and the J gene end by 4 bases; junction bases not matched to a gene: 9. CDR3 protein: CASSPTTGGPSDTQYF. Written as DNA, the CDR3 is TGTGCCAGCAGCCCAACTACAGGGGGCCCCTCAGATACGCAGTATTTT.

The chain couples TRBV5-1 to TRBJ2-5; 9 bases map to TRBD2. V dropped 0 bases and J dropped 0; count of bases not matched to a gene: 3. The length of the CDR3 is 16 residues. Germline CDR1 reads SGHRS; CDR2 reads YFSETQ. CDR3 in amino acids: CASSLVLAGNQETQYF. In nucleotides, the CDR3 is TGCGCCAGCAGCTTGGTGCTAGCGGGGAACCAAGAGACCCAGTACTTC.

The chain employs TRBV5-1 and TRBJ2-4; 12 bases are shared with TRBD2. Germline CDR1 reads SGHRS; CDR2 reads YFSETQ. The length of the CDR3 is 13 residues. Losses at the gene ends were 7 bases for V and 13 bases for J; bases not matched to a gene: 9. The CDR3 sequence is CASRERLAGEQYF. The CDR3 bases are TGCGCCAGCCGAGAAAGACTAGCGGGAGAGCAGTACTTC.

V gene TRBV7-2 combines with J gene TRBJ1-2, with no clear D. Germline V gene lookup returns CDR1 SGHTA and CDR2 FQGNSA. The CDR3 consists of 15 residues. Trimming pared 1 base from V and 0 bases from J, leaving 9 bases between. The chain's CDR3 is CASSLESGANYGYTF. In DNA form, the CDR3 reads TGTGCCAGCAGCTTAGAGAGCGGAGCTAACTATGGCTACACCTTC. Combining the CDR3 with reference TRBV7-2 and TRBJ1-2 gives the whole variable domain GAGVSQSPSNKVTEKGKDVELRCDPISGHTALYWYRQSLGQGLEFLIYFQGNSAPDKSGLPSDRFSAERTGGSVSTLTIQRTQQEDSAVYLCASSLESGANYGYTFGSGTRLTVV.

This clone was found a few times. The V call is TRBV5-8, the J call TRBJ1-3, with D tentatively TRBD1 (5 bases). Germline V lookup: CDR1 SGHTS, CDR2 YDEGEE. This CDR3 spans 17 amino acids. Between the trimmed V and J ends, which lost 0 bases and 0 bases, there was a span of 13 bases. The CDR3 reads CASSLGTQRSSGNTIYF. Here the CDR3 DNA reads TGTGCCAGCAGCTTGGGGACACAGCGCAGCTCTGGAAACACCATATATTTT.

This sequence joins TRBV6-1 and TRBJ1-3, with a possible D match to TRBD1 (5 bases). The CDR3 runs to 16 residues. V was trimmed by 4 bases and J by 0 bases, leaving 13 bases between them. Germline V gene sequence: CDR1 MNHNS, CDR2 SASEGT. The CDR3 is CASSATGHLSGNTIYF. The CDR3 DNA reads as TGTGCCAGCAGTGCCACAGGTCACCTCTCTGGAAACACCATATATTTT.

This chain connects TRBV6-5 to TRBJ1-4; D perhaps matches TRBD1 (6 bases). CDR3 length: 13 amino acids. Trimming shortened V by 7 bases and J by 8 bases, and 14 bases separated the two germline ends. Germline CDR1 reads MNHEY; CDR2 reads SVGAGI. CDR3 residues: CASTGTNGEKLFF. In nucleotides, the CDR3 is TGTGCCAGCACGGGGACAAACGGAGAAAAACTGTTTTTT.

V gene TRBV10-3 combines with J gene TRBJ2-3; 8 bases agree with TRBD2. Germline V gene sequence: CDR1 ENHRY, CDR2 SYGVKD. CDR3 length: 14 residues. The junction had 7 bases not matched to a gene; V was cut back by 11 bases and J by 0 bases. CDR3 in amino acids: CAVARGDSTDTQYF. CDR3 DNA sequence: TGTGCCGTTGCGCGGGGGGATAGCACAGATACGCAGTATTTT.

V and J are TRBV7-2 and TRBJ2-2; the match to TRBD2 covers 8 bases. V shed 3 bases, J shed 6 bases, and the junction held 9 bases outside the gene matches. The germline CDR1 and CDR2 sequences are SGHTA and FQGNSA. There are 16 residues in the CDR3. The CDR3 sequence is CASSFGLAGTAGELFF. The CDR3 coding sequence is TGTGCCAGCAGCTTCGGACTAGCCGGAACCGCCGGGGAGCTGTTTTTT.

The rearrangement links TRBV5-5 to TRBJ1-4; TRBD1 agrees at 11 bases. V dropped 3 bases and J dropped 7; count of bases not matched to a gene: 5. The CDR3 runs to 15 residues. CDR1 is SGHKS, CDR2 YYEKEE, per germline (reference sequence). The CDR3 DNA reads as TGTGCCAGCAGCTCCCGGGACAGGGGGATTGAAAAACTGTTTTTT. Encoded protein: CASSSRDRGIEKLFF.

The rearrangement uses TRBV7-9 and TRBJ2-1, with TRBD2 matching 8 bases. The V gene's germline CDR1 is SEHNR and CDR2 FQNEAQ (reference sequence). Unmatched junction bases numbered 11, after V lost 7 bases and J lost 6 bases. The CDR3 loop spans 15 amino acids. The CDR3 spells CASTLTGLAVNEQFF. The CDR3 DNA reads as TGTGCCAGCACCCTAACTGGACTAGCAGTCAATGAGCAGTTCTTC.

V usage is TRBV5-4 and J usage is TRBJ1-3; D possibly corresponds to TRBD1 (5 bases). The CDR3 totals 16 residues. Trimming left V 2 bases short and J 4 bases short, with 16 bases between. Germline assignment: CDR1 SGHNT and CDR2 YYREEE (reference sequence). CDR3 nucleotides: TGTGCCAGCAGCTTAAAGGGGTCGAGGTTCGGAAACACCATATATTTT. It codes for CASSLKGSRFGNTIYF.

The CDR3 DNA reads as TGCGCCAGCAAAGGCGGGGGACGGATGAACACTGAAGCTTTCTTT. Encoded protein: CASKGGGRMNTEAFF. The genes are TRBV4-1 and TRBJ1-1; tentative D call: TRBD1 (5 bases). The CDR3 is 15 residues long. Germline-derived CDR1 and CDR2 are MGHRA and YSYEKL. V gave up 7 bases and J gave up 0 bases, with 15 bases separating them.

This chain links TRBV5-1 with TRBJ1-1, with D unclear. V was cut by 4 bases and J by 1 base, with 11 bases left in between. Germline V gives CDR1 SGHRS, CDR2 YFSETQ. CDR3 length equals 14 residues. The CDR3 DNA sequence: TGCGCCAGCAGCCGAAGTGGCGGGAACACTGAAGCTTTCTTT. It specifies CASSRSGGNTEAFF.

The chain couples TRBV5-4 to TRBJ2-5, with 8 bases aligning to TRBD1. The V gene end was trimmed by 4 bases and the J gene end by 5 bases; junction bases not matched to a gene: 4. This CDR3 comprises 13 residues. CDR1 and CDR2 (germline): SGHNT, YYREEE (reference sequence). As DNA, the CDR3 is TGTGCCAGCAGCGCGGACAGGGCTGAGACCCAGTACTTC. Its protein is CASSADRAETQYF.

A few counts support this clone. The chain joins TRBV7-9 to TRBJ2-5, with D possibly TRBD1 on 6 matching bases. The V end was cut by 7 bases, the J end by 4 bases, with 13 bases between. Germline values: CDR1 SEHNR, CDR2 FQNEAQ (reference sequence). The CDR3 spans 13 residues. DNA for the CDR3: TGTGCCAGCACCCCAGGGGCGGGAGAGACCCAGTACTTC. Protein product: CASTPGAGETQYF. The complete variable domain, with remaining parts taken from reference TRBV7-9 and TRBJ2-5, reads DTGVSQNPRHKITKRGQNVTFRCDPISEHNRLYWYRQTLGQGPEFLTYFQNEAQLEKSRLLSDRFSAERPKGSFSTLEIQRTEQGDSAMYLCASTPGAGETQYFGPGTRLLVL.

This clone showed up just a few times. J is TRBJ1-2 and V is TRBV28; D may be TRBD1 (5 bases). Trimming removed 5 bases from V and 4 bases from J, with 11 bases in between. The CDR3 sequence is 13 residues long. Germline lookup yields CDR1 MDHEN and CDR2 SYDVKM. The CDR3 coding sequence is TGTGCCAGCAGTCCGGGGGGGTCCTATGGCTACACCTTC. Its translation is CASSPGGSYGYTF.

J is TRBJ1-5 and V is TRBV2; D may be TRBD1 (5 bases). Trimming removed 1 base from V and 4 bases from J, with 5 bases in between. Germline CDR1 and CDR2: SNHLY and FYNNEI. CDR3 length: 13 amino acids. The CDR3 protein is CASSEEGNQPQHF. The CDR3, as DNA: TGTGCCAGCAGTGAAGAGGGGAATCAGCCCCAGCATTTT.

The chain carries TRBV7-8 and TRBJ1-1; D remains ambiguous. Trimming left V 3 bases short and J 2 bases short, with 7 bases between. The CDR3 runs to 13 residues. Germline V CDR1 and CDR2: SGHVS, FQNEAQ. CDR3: CASSFGGNTEAFF. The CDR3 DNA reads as TGTGCCAGCAGCTTTGGCGGAAACACTGAAGCTTTCTTT.

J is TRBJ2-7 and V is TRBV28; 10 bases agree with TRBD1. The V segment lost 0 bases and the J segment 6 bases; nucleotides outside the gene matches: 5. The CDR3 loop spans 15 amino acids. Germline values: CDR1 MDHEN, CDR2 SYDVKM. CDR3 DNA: TGTGCCAGCAGTTTATGGACAGGGGGCAGGTCCGAGCAGTACTTC. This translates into CASSLWTGGRSEQYF.

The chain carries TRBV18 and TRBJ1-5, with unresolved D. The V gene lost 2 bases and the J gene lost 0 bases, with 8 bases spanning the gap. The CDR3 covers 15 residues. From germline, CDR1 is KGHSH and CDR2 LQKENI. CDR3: CASSPSRYSNQPQHF. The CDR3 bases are TGTGCCAGCTCACCATCCAGGTATAGCAATCAGCCCCAGCATTTT. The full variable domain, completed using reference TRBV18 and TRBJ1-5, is NAGVMQNPRHLVRRRGQEARLRCSPMKGHSHVYWYRQLPEEGLKFMVYLQKENIIDESGMPKERFSAEFPKEGPSILRIQQVVRGDSAAYFCASSPSRYSNQPQHFGDGTRLSIL.

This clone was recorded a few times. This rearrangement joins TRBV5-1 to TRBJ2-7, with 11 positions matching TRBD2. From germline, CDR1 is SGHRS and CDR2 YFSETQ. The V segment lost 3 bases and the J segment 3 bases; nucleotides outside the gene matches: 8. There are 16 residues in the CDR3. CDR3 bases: TGCGCCAGCAGCTCCGGACTAGCGGGTACCCACTACGAGCAGTACTTC. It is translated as CASSSGLAGTHYEQYF.